Listed below are T cell receptor beta chains from one sample, sequenced in a study of tumour-infiltrating T cells in Burkitt lymphoma. Data came from immunoSEQ multiplex PCR; TCRdb stores just in-frame clones and leaves some out. This table has approximately 4,200 clones, around 15% appearing once. Sequencing used tumor tissue. The receptors were sampled from a human donor with Burkitt lymphoma. The CDR3 runs from the conserved cysteine through the conserved F or W. A D gene is named only where the DNA matches it firmly. The size field is filled for only some rows; it gives once, few, many or a size class.

CDR3nt	CDR3aa	len	v_gene	j_gene	d_gene	abundance
TGTGCCACCAGCGACCCTAGCGGGAGCTCCTACAATGAGCAGTTCTTC	CATSDPSGSSYNEQFF	16	TRBV15	TRBJ2-1	TRBD2	-
TGTGCCAGCAGGGACAGGGGAAACGAAAAACTGTTTTTT	CASRDRGNEKLFF	13	TRBV14	TRBJ1-4	TRBD1	few
TGCGCCAGCAGCTTGGACGGGGGGTATGGCTACACCTTC	CASSLDGGYGYTF	13	TRBV5-1	TRBJ1-2	-	-
TGTGCCAGTGATAAATCCGGGACAGCGGTCAATGAGCAGTTCTTC	CASDKSGTAVNEQFF	15	TRBV19	TRBJ2-1	TRBD1	-
TGCGCACCTAACTATAATTCACCCCTCCACTTT	CAPNYNSPLHF	11	TRBV10-1	TRBJ1-6	-	-
TGCGCCAGCAGCTTACAGGGGGACTTC	CASSLQGDF	9	TRBV5-1	TRBJ2-5	TRBD1	-
TGTGCCAGCAGCTTGAGTACAGCCAGATCCTTC	CASSLSTARSF	11	TRBV5-6	TRBJ2-7	-	few
TGTGCCAGCAGCCCGATGGCTGATACTAGCACAGATACGCAGTATTTT	CASSPMADTSTDTQYF	16	TRBV4-2	TRBJ2-3	-	-
TGCAGCGCCCTAGGGGGGACCCTGAGCTCCTACGAGCAGTACTTC	CSALGGTLSSYEQYF	15	TRBV29-1	TRBJ2-7	-	-
TGTGCCAGCAGCTTGGAGGGAACGTCTGGAAACACCATATATTTT	CASSLEGTSGNTIYF	15	TRBV5-5	TRBJ1-3	-	-
TGTGCCAGTAGCTCCCTCTCCTACGAGCAGTACTTC	CASSSLSYEQYF	12	TRBV7-9	TRBJ2-7	-	-
TGTGCCAGCTCACCTTCTGGGGATGAAGCTTTCTTT	CASSPSGDEAFF	12	TRBV18	TRBJ1-1	-	-
TGTGCCAGCAGCGCCGTGGGAGGAGACACTGAAGCTTTCTTT	CASSAVGGDTEAFF	14	TRBV5-4	TRBJ1-1	-	-
TGTGCCACCAGCAGAGATTTAGCAGGTGCCGGAAACACCATATATTTT	CATSRDLAGAGNTIYF	16	TRBV15	TRBJ1-3	-	few
TGTGCCAGTACCGCGGACAGGGGGCGTAGGTACTTC	CASTADRGRRYF	12	TRBV19	TRBJ2-7	TRBD1	few
TGTGCCAGCAGTGCCTTTTCCGGGCAGAACACTGAAGCTTTCTTT	CASSAFSGQNTEAFF	15	TRBV6-1	TRBJ1-1	-	-
TGCAGCGTTGAAGATCCGGATTTGAAGCAGTACTTC	CSVEDPDLKQYF	12	TRBV29-1	TRBJ2-7	-	few
TGTGCCAGCAGCCTCGGACAGGACGGGACTGAAGCTTTCTTT	CASSLGQDGTEAFF	14	TRBV16	TRBJ1-1	TRBD1	-
TGTGCCAGCAGCCAAGAATGGGGACCGGGGAATGGCTACACCTTC	CASSQEWGPGNGYTF	15	TRBV14	TRBJ1-2	-	-
TGCGCCAGCAGATACGACAGGGTTGAGACCCAGTACTTC	CASRYDRVETQYF	13	TRBV5-1	TRBJ2-5	TRBD1	-
TGTGCCAGCAGTATACAGGGTACGGAGACCCAGTACTTC	CASSIQGTETQYF	13	TRBV2	TRBJ2-5	-	few
TGTGCCAACAGTGAATTGGGACTAGCGGGGTTTTCCTACGAGCAGTACTTC	CANSELGLAGFSYEQYF	17	TRBV2	TRBJ2-7	TRBD2	-
TGTGCCAGCAGCTCTAGGGTTGATTCACCCCTCCACTTT	CASSSRVDSPLHF	13	TRBV9	TRBJ1-6	-	few
TGCGCCAGCAGTGGAAAGACAGGGCTGAATGAAAAACTGTTTTTT	CASSGKTGLNEKLFF	15	TRBV10-2	TRBJ1-4	TRBD1	-
TGTGCCAGCAGTTTGGAACAGGGAGTAGGTGAGCAGTTCTTC	CASSLEQGVGEQFF	14	TRBV28	TRBJ2-1	-	-
TGTGCCAGCAGCCCTCTTGGACTGTACAATAAGCAGTTCTTC	CASSPLGLYNKQFF	14	TRBV7-6	TRBJ2-1	-	few
TGTGCCAGCAGCTTGAGCCTAACTAGCGGGGAGACCCAGTACTTC	CASSLSLTSGETQYF	15	TRBV7-2	TRBJ2-5	TRBD2	few
TGTGCCTGGAGTCGCCCGGACAGGGAGAACACTGAAGCTTTCTTT	CAWSRPDRENTEAFF	15	TRBV30	TRBJ1-1	TRBD1	-
TGTGCCAGCAACCCCCGGGCGGCCGACTATCTGGGTATCTACTACGAGCAGTACTTC	CASNPRAADYLGIYYEQYF	19	TRBV11-2	TRBJ2-7	-	-
TGTGCCAGTAGTATCCCCCCGAACTATGGCTACACCTTC	CASSIPPNYGYTF	13	TRBV19	TRBJ1-2	-	few
TGTGCCAGCAGCTTAGTACCAAATACTGGTGAAGCTTTCTTT	CASSLVPNTGEAFF	14	TRBV7-2	TRBJ1-1	-	-
TGTGCCAGCAGCGAAATTCCAGGGGAATCCTATGGCTACACCTTC	CASSEIPGESYGYTF	15	TRBV6-5	TRBJ1-2	-	-
TGTGCCAGTAGTGTCGGACAGTTCAATGAAAAACTGTTTTTT	CASSVGQFNEKLFF	14	TRBV19	TRBJ1-4	-	medium-sized
TGTGCCAGCAGCGTTGAGACAGGGGGCTCTTACGAGCAGTACTTC	CASSVETGGSYEQYF	15	TRBV9	TRBJ2-7	TRBD1	few
TGTGCCAGCATAAAACAGGGGGTAGGGCAGCCCCAGCATTTT	CASIKQGVGQPQHF	14	TRBV6-6	TRBJ1-5	TRBD1	-
TGTGCCAGCAGCTCCGGACAGGGGGCGGGTGTGCGCGTGAACACTGAAGCTTTCTTT	CASSSGQGAGVRVNTEAFF	19	TRBV11-3	TRBJ1-1	TRBD1	-
TGTGCCAGCAGCGTACGGGACAGGAACACCGGGGAGCTGTTTTTT	CASSVRDRNTGELFF	15	TRBV7-8	TRBJ2-2	TRBD1	-
TGTGCCAGCGAAAGGACCTCTGGAAACACCATATATTTT	CASERTSGNTIYF	13	TRBV7-9	TRBJ1-3	-	few
TGCACCAGCAGCCAATTAATCTGGACTAGCGGCCTGGCTGCGGAGACCCAGTACTTC	CTSSQLIWTSGLAAETQYF	19	TRBV1	TRBJ2-5	-	-
TGCGCCAGCAGCTTGGCACAGAAGTATGGCTACACCTTT	CASSLAQKYGYTF	13	TRBV5-1	TRBJ1-2	-	few
TGTGCCAGCAGCTCCGGACTAGCGGGATTTTACGAGCAGTACTTC	CASSSGLAGFYEQYF	15	TRBV28	TRBJ2-7	TRBD2	few
TGTGCCAGCAGCTTATTGGGAGGCCCTGAAGCTTTCTTT	CASSLLGGPEAFF	13	TRBV11-2	TRBJ1-1	-	-
TGTGCCAGCAGTTTACGGCAGCTCACTGAAGCTTTCTTT	CASSLRQLTEAFF	13	TRBV28	TRBJ1-1	-	-
TGTGCCAGCAGCGCTGGACCTCCCAAATCGTACTTC	CASSAGPPKSYF	12	TRBV7-9	TRBJ2-7	-	-
TGTGCCTGGAGCCCCTCCGATCTAAAAACCGGGGAGCTGTTTTTT	CAWSPSDLKTGELFF	15	TRBV30	TRBJ2-2	-	-
TGCACCAGCAGCCTTACTAGCGGGGGGGACTACGAGCAGTACTTC	CTSSLTSGGDYEQYF	15	TRBV1	TRBJ2-7	-	few
TGCAGCGTTGAACCCCTGAGCTCTTACGAGCAGTACTTC	CSVEPLSSYEQYF	13	TRBV29-1	TRBJ2-7	-	few
TGTGCCAGCAGAAATGGGGGCTACACCTTC	CASRNGGYTF	10	TRBV2	TRBJ1-2	-	few
TGTGCCATCAGTGAGGACAGGGCCTACGAGCAGTACTTC	CAISEDRAYEQYF	13	TRBV10-3	TRBJ2-7	TRBD1	few
TGTGCCAGCAGCGAGGGCGGGGAAGGGTTCGGAGAGACCCAGTACTTC	CASSEGGEGFGETQYF	16	TRBV9	TRBJ2-5	-	-
TGCGCCAGCAGTCCACAGACAAATGAAAAACTGTTTTTT	CASSPQTNEKLFF	13	TRBV5-1	TRBJ1-4	-	few